A single sample is the source of the 12 T cell receptor beta chains below, sequenced in a study of early T cells in non-severe SARS-CoV-2 infection. TCRdb used MiXCR to reprocess the 5' RACE reads, holding one entry per CDR3 protein. The repertoire includes some 96,000 distinct CDR3 sequences, around 13% of them detected once, and 2% to 2.5% sits in the top ten. The sequenced sample was whole blood. The receptors come from an adult who was a healthcare worker with PCR-confirmed SARS-CoV-2 infection or an uninfected control (not recorded which).

This clonotype was detected only a few times. V usage is TRBV20-1 and J usage is TRBJ1-5; D gene ambiguous. Trimming took 3 bases from V and 3 from J, leaving 12 bases between them. The CDR3 covers 14 residues. Per germline, CDR1 DFQATT and CDR2 SNEGSKA (reference sequence). This CDR3 is CSASRGFPNQPQHF. The CDR3 DNA is TGCAGTGCTAGTCGAGGGTTTCCCAATCAGCCCCAGCATTTT.

This clonotype was counted between two and nine times. The V call is TRBV6-1, the J call TRBJ1-6; D is possibly TRBD1 (5 bases). Germline-derived CDR1 and CDR2 are MNHNS and SASEGT. Trimming took 7 bases from V and 7 from J, leaving 11 bases between them. CDR3 size: 13 residues. The CDR3 bases are TGTGCCAGCAACCCAGGGATCAATTCACCCCTCCACTTT. This gives the protein CASNPGINSPLHF.

This clonotype appeared many times. The V and J genes are TRBV11-1 and TRBJ1-2; unclear D gene. V lost 1 base, J lost 4 bases, and 7 bases lay in between. Germline V CDR1 and CDR2: SGHAT, FQDESV (reference sequence). CDR3 size: 13 residues. CDR3 sequence: CASSLGGRYGYTF. CDR3 DNA: TGTGCCAGCAGCTTAGGAGGGCGCTATGGCTACACCTTC.

The chain joins TRBV5-1 to TRBJ2-4; a weak D match, TRBD2 (5 bases). The CDR3 sequence is 16 residues long. The germline V and J ends were trimmed by 5 bases and 1 base, with 16 bases remaining between them. The germline V gene has CDR1 SGHRS and CDR2 YFSETQ. The CDR3 region is CASSWIGEGAKNIQYF. The CDR3 DNA is TGCGCCAGCAGTTGGATCGGGGAAGGGGCCAAAAACATTCAGTACTTC.

This clonotype was detected many times. The chain employs TRBV20-1 and TRBJ2-6; D may be TRBD1 (6 bases). Germline lookup yields CDR1 DFQATT and CDR2 SNEGSKA (reference sequence). V was trimmed by 3 bases and J by 3 bases, leaving 9 bases between them. The CDR3 consists of 14 residues. The CDR3 loop reads CSARPGVGANVLTF. For the CDR3, the DNA is TGCAGTGCTAGGCCAGGGGTTGGGGCCAACGTCCTGACTTTC.

The chain joins TRBV29-1 to TRBJ2-5; 8 nucleotides match TRBD1. CDR3 length equals 13 residues. The V gene end was trimmed by 7 bases and the J gene end by 1 base; junction bases not matched to a gene: 5. Looked up from germline, CDR1 is SQVTM and CDR2 is ANQGSEA. Here the CDR3 DNA reads TGCAGCGGGGGGACAGGCCCCCAAGAGACCCAGTACTTC. Residues: CSGGTGPQETQYF.

V is TRBV7-2 and J is TRBJ1-1; TRBD1 might be the D (5 bases). The CDR3 runs 13 residues. Germline CDR1 SGHTA, CDR2 FQGNSA. Trimming stripped 6 bases from V and 1 base from J, with 9 bases between. CDR3 nucleotides: TGTGCCAGCAGAGTCCAGGGGAACACTGAAGCTTTCTTT. This gives the protein CASRVQGNTEAFF.

The table lists this clonotype with a few counts. The V gene is TRBV5-1, the J gene TRBJ2-1; D is unresolved. The CDR3 covers 13 residues. Per germline, CDR1 SGHRS and CDR2 YFSETQ. The V and J ends lost 1 base and 5 bases respectively, with 7 bases between them. The CDR3 bases are TGCGCCAGCAGCTTGTCTGGGCACAATGAGCAGTTCTTC. Encoded protein: CASSLSGHNEQFF.

The rearrangement joins TRBV18 to TRBJ1-1; D remains ambiguous. Germline V gene sequence: CDR1 KGHSH, CDR2 LQKENI. V was cut by 0 bases and J by 3 bases, with 20 bases left in between. The CDR3 is 18 amino acids. CDR3 loop: CASSPPAGFQDLHTEAFF. Here the CDR3 DNA reads TGTGCCAGCTCACCACCCGCCGGGTTCCAGGACTTACACACTGAAGCTTTCTTT.

This clonotype was observed many times. This chain joins TRBV29-1 and TRBJ2-5; D is unresolved. V lost 6 bases, J lost 1 base, and 9 bases lay in between. The V gene's germline CDR1 is SQVTM and CDR2 ANQGSEA. There are 12 residues in the CDR3. As DNA, the CDR3 is TGCAGCGTGACCCCGGTCCAAGAGACCCAGTACTTC. Translating it yields CSVTPVQETQYF.

The chain combines TRBV4-2 with TRBJ2-3, with 7 bases matching TRBD2. There are 15 residues in the CDR3. CDR1 and CDR2 (germline): LGHNA, YNFKEQ. The V gene end was trimmed by 1 base and the J gene end by 0 bases; junction bases not matched to a gene: 1. DNA of the CDR3: TGTGCCAGCAGCCAAGGGCGGGAGAGCACAGATACGCAGTATTTT. Translating gives CASSQGRESTDTQYF.

This clonotype was counted ten times or more. The V call is TRBV28, the J call TRBJ1-2; D is ambiguous. The germline gives CDR1 MDHEN, CDR2 SYDVKM. The V end lost 6 bases, the J end lost 4 bases, and 15 bases lay between the germline ends. There are 14 residues in the CDR3. CDR3 loop: CASSSPVKIYGYTF. The CDR3 DNA reads as TGTGCCAGCAGCTCGCCCGTAAAGATCTATGGCTACACCTTC.